Listed here are 20 T cell receptor beta chains from one sample, sequenced in a study of T cell responses to AZD1222 COVID-19 vaccine (dated by TCRdb to the early 2020s). The time point label corresponds to: baseline before first vaccination. The treatment or condition label on this specimen signifies: meningococcal conjugate vaccine given as trial control. Library method: the immunoSEQ multiplex PCR assay. Here the immuneACCESS table is served through TCRdb, limited to in-frame sequences with V and J called. Missing clones are a known gap in these copies; in checked studies unresolved V genes cover under half, and the rest lacks a known reason. This sample lists approximately 81,000 clones; 75% to 95% were detected once. The biggest ten clones account for 4.5% of the sample. The starting material was peripheral blood, obtained on day 0 of MenACWY control vaccination. Receptors were obtained from an adult in good health.

The J gene is TRBJ2-7, the V gene TRBV20-1, with a weak D call TRBD1 (5 bases). V dropped 3 bases and J dropped 5 bases, with 20 bases sitting between them. Per germline, CDR1 DFQATT and CDR2 SNEGSKA (reference sequence). The CDR3 is 15 residues long. This CDR3 is CSASRQPSRRDEQYF. The CDR3 region has the DNA TGCAGTGCTAGTCGACAGCCCTCCAGGAGAGACGAGCAGTACTTC.

V is TRBV5-4 and J is TRBJ2-3; a weak D match, TRBD2 (6 bases). The germline V gene has CDR1 SGHNT and CDR2 YYREEE (reference sequence). The CDR3 spans 15 residues. The V end lost 0 bases, the J end lost 0 bases, and 8 bases lay between the germline ends. CDR3 in DNA: TGTGCCAGCAGCTTGGCGGGGGACAGCACAGATACGCAGTATTTT. It codes for CASSLAGDSTDTQYF.

The rearrangement joins TRBV12-3 or TRBV12-4 to TRBJ1-2, with D unclear. The CDR3 length is 13 residues. V was pared by 1 base and J by 6 bases, with 9 bases between. The CDR3 loop reads CASSLVYGDGYTF. CDR3 DNA: TGTGCCAGCAGTTTAGTATACGGGGATGGCTACACCTTC.

This chain connects TRBV28 to TRBJ1-5; D ambiguous. Trimming removed 4 bases from V and 3 bases from J, with 7 bases in between. This CDR3 is built from 13 residues. Germline V gives CDR1 MDHEN, CDR2 SYDVKM. The CDR3 region is CASSSQANQPQHF. The CDR3 coding sequence is TGTGCCAGCAGTTCCCAGGCCAATCAGCCCCAGCATTTT.

DNA for the CDR3: TGCGCCAGCAGCTCCAGCACTTACAATGAGCAGTTCTTC. Translating it yields CASSSSTYNEQFF. The chain joins TRBV5-1 to TRBJ2-1; no definite D call. This CDR3 contains 13 residues. Germline values: CDR1 SGHRS, CDR2 YFSETQ. V lost 3 bases and J lost 4, with 8 bases in between.

CDR3 residues: CASSIRGLAGAGEQFF. DNA for the CDR3: TGCGCCAGCAGCATAAGGGGACTAGCGGGAGCAGGTGAGCAGTTCTTC. The J gene is TRBJ2-1, the V gene TRBV5-1, with 14 bases identical to TRBD2. The CDR3 runs 16 residues. With V trimmed by 4 bases and J by 9 bases, 9 bases remained unmatched. Germline V gives CDR1 SGHRS, CDR2 YFSETQ.

This clone was seen a few times. The chain has TRBV6-5 and TRBJ2-2, with D tentatively TRBD2 (6 bases). This CDR3 spans 13 amino acids. Germline assignment: CDR1 MNHEY and CDR2 SVGAGI. V was trimmed by 8 bases and J by 7 bases, leaving 14 bases between them. CDR3 in DNA: TGTGCCAGCCAGTTCCGGGAGAACGGGGAGCTGTTTTTT. It is translated as CASQFRENGELFF.

The V and J genes are TRBV18 and TRBJ2-7; 8 bases align to TRBD1. CDR1 KGHSH and CDR2 LQKENI come from the germline V gene. J gave up 4 bases and V 6 bases, and 11 bases lay outside the gene matches. The CDR3 totals 15 residues. CDR3 region: CASSRQGTGDYEQYF. CDR3 sequence (DNA): TGTGCCAGCTCGCGACAGGGGACCGGGGATTACGAGCAGTACTTC.

The chain links TRBV7-9 to TRBJ2-3; D remains ambiguous. The germline V and J ends were trimmed by 2 bases and 3 bases, with 9 bases remaining between them. The CDR3 contains 14 residues. Germline V CDR1 and CDR2: SEHNR, FQNEAQ (reference sequence). CDR3 loop: CASSLPVPTDTQYF. DNA for the CDR3: TGTGCCAGCAGCTTACCCGTCCCGACAGATACGCAGTATTTT.

This chain links TRBV9 with TRBJ2-2, with no clear D. Germline-derived CDR1 and CDR2 are SGDLS and YYNGEE. Trimming shortened V by 2 bases and J by 5 bases, and 10 bases separated the two germline ends. The CDR3 is 14 residues long. Here the CDR3 DNA reads TGTGCCAGCAGCGTGGGTAGTACGACCGGGGAGCTGTTTTTT. Translating it yields CASSVGSTTGELFF.

The J gene is TRBJ1-2, the V gene TRBV21-1; TRBD1 reflects the table's D call only, with no check against the DNA. TRBV21-1 is marked as a pseudogene. The CDR3 extends over 19 amino acids. The CDR3 protein is CASSKRLDRGRQKTYGYTF. In DNA, the CDR3 is TGTGCCAGCAGCAAACGGCTCGACAGGGGGCGACAAAAAACCTATGGCTACACCTTC.

CDR3 protein: CAWKTSAGSEAFF. The CDR3 DNA follows: TGTGCCTGGAAAACGTCGGCGGGGAGTGAAGCTTTCTTT. The V call is TRBV30, the J call TRBJ1-1; D gene unclear. Germline lookup yields CDR1 GTSNPN and CDR2 SVGIG (reference sequence). The V end lost 4 bases, the J end lost 7 bases, and 16 bases lay between the germline ends. This CDR3 spans 13 amino acids.

The chain joins TRBV15 to TRBJ2-5; D unclear. V gave up 1 base and J gave up 5 bases, with 2 bases separating them. CDR3 length equals 11 residues. The germline V gene encodes CDR1 LNHNV and CDR2 YYDKDF (reference sequence). The CDR3 coding sequence is TGTGCCACCAGCAGAGCGGAGACCCAGTACTTC. The encoded protein is CATSRAETQYF. The full variable domain, in which reference TRBV15 and TRBJ2-5 provide the parts outside the CDR3, is DAMVIQNPRYQVTQFGKPVTLSCSQTLNHNVMYWYQQKSSQAPKLLFHYYDKDFNNEADTPDNFQSRRPNTSFCFLDIRSPGLGDTAMYLCATSRAETQYFGPGTRLLVL.

CDR3 DNA sequence: TGTGCCAGCAGTTTCTCAGACACTAACTATGGCTACACCTTC. Translating it yields CASSFSDTNYGYTF. The chain is built from TRBV28 and TRBJ1-2; D gene ambiguous. The germline V gene encodes CDR1 MDHEN and CDR2 SYDVKM. V shed 3 bases and J shed 0 bases, with 8 bases lying between them. This CDR3 comprises 14 residues.

DNA for the CDR3: TGTGCCAGCAGCTTAAAACGTGGGAACACTGAAGCTTTCTTT. Translating gives CASSLKRGNTEAFF. The chain links TRBV7-2 to TRBJ1-1; D uncertain. CDR1 is SGHTA and CDR2 is FQGNSA in the germline V gene. The CDR3 covers 14 residues. The germline V and J ends were trimmed by 2 bases and 1 base, with 8 bases remaining between them.

The genes are TRBV28 and TRBJ1-1, with D maybe TRBD1 (6 bases). Germline CDR1 MDHEN, CDR2 SYDVKM. The CDR3 has 12 amino acids. Trimming took off 4 bases at V and 4 bases at J, with 7 bases between the two ends. The CDR3 coding sequence is TGTGCCAGCAGTTGGGGGCGCACTGAAGCTTTCTTT. Translated, it gives CASSWGRTEAFF.

This clone is a singleton in its sample. This rearrangement joins TRBV27 to TRBJ2-7; TRBD2 matches 8 bases. Germline-derived CDR1 and CDR2 are MNHEY and SMNVEV (reference sequence). J gave up 0 bases and V 3 bases, and 1 base lay outside the gene matches. This CDR3 is built from 14 residues. CDR3 residues: CASSFSGTSYEQYF. As DNA, the CDR3 is TGTGCCAGCAGTTTTAGCGGGACCTCCTACGAGCAGTACTTC.

The chain couples TRBV30 to TRBJ2-3; weak D call: TRBD1 (5 bases). CDR1 and CDR2 (germline): GTSNPN, SVGIG (reference sequence). Between the trimmed V and J ends, which lost 5 bases and 0 bases, there was a span of 15 bases. CDR3 size: 15 residues. CDR3 in amino acids: CAWHNPTASTDTQYF. The DNA for the CDR3 is TGTGCCTGGCACAATCCGACAGCTAGCACAGATACGCAGTATTTT.

The chain couples TRBV2 to TRBJ2-1, with 12 bases aligning to TRBD2. In germline, CDR1 is SNHLY, CDR2 FYNNEI. The CDR3 has 15 amino acids. The V gene end was trimmed by 4 bases and the J gene end by 5 bases; junction bases not matched to a gene: 3. DNA of the CDR3: TGTGCCAGCAGTGCAGGACTAGCGGGAAACAATGAGCAGTTCTTC. This gives the protein CASSAGLAGNNEQFF.

This chain uses TRBV18 with TRBJ1-2; D remains unclear. This CDR3 has 15 residues. V was trimmed by 1 base and J by 8 bases, leaving 17 bases between them. Germline-derived CDR1 and CDR2 are KGHSH and LQKENI. The CDR3 DNA reads TGTGCCAGCTCACCACGGCAGGCGGCGACGAGAGGCTACACCTTC. As protein: CASSPRQAATRGYTF.